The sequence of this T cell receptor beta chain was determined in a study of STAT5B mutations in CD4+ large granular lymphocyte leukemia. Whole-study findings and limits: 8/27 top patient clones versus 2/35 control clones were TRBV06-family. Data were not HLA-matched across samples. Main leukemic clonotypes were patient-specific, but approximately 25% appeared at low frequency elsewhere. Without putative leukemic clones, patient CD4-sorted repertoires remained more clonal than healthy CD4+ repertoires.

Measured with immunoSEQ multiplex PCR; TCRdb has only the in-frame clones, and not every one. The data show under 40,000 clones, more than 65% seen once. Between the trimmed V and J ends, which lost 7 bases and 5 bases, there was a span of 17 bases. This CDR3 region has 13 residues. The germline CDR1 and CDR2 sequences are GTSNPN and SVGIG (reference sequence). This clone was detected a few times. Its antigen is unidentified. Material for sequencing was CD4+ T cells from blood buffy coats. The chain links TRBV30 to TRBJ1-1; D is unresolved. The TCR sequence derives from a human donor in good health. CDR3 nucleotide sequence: TGTGCCTCCCGACACGGTGGGAGGACTGAAGCTTTCTTT. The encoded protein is CASRHGGRTEAFF.